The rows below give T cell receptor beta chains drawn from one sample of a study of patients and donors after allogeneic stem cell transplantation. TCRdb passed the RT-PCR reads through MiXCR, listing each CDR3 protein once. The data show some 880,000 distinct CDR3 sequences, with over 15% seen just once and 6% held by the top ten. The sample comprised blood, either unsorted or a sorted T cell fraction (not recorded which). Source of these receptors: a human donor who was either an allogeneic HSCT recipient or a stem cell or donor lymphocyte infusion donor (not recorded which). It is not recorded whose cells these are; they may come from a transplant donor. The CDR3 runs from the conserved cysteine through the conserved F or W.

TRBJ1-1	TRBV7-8	CASSRNRTAPPPEAFF
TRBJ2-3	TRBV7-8	CASSLFTRGVTDTQYF
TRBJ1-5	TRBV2	CASSVSGRAQHF
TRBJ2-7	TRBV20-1	CSARTPDSYEQYF
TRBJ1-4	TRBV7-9	CASSPARGLSEKLFF
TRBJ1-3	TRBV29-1	CSVALRGNTIYF
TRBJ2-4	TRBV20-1	CSATSGGADQYF
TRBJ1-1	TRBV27	CASSLYPRTEAFF
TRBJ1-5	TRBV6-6	CAINRDPDQPQHF
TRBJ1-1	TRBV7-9	CASSSVQGGTEAFF
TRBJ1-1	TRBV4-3	CASSQAKDSTEAFF
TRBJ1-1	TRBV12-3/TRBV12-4	CASGQFDTEAFF
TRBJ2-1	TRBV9	CASSVGYWEDNEQFF
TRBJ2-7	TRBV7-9	CASSLVLQPADEQYF
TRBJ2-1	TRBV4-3	CASSQAAGGSNEQFF
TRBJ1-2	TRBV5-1	CASSLVAGENGYTF
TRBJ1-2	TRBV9	CASSARPSDSNYGYTF
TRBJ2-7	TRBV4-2	CASSQSGDYEQYF
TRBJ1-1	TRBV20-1	CSARDWSTVNTEAFF
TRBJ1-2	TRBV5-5	CASSLAGEGRTNYGYTF
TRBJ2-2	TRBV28	CASSSIGQGNTGELFF
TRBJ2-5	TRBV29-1	CSVDGLAGTQETQYF
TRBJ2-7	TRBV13	CASSPQRGHEQYF
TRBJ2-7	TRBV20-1	CSARDRTRGSDEQYF
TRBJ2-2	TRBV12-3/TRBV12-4	CASSPDTLNTGELFF
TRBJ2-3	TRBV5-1	CASSMTGGLSSTDTQYF
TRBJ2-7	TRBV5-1	CASSLAGQGSQEQYF
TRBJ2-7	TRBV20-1	CSAQGGSYEQYF
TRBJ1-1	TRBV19	CASSMTRNTEAFF
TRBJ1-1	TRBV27	CASSPRVTMNTEAFF
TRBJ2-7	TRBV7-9	CASRRGTGSYEQYF
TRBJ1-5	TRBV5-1	CASSKGESNQPQHF
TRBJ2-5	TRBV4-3	CASSHWDSRMETQYF
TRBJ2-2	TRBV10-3	CAIQSQGQGAGELFF
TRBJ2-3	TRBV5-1	CASSPGMSTDTQYF
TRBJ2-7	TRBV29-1	CSVEGRLSGGRYEQYF
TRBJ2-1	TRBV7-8	CASSFGRWTRGNNEQFF
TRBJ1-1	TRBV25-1	CASSPSPTPWEGVTEAFF
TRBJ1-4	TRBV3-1	CASNYGTGGAPGNEKLFF